This TCR beta chain was documented in a study of T cell responses to AZD1222 COVID-19 vaccine. The V and J ends lost 2 bases and 1 base respectively, with 9 bases between them. The CDR3 is made up of 14 amino acids. Germline V gene lookup returns CDR1 SEHNR and CDR2 FQNEAQ (reference sequence). Regarding this clone: Antigen: not known.

Study-wide results and limits: Two doses of AZD1222 preceded a rise in Spike-specific TCR breadth and depth. White British people made up most donors, females outnumbered males, and clonal diversity was possibly underestimated.

Repertoires were generated with immunoSEQ multiplex PCR, while TCRdb's copy carries only in-frame clones and drops some. The data show roughly 160,000 clones, with just under 95% seen just once and roughly 1.5% held by the top ten. The sequencing here drew on peripheral blood, taken on day 0 of AZD1222 vaccination. The source of this sequence is an adult in good health. The genes are TRBV7-9 and TRBJ2-7; perhaps TRBD2 as D (5 bases). The CDR3 sequence is CASSLIGMSYEQYF. The CDR3 DNA is TGTGCCAGCAGCTTAATCGGGATGTCCTACGAGCAGTACTTC.